Each of the 29 T cell receptor beta chains below was sequenced from the same sample in a study of regulatory T cells in long-lasting Graves disease. iRepertoire HTBI primers and Arm-PCR of CDR3 regions built TCR beta libraries. Via MiXCR, TCRdb re-called the multiplex PCR reads, giving one row per CDR3 protein. The data contain a few hundred thousand distinct CDR3 sequences, about 11% of them singletons. Time point reported: newly diagnosed GD, antithyroid drugs for less than 3 months. Preparation of the TCR library used RNA extracted from PBMCs. These sequences were also reported in another study, on T cells in Graves' hyperthyroidism and ophthalmopathy.

Sequencing used peripheral blood mononuclear cells (PBMCs), obtained at new diagnosis, from a patient treated with antithyroid drugs. The source of these receptors is a woman aged 18-29 years with Graves disease.

This clonotype was recorded a few times. This chain joins TRBV11-2 and TRBJ2-1, with D perhaps TRBD2 (5 bases). Between the trimmed V and J ends, which lost 5 bases and 0 bases, there was a span of 14 bases. Looked up from germline, CDR1 is SGHAT and CDR2 is FQNNGV. There are 16 residues in the CDR3. CDR3 residues: CASSQPASSSYNEQFF. CDR3 DNA: TGTGCCAGCAGCCAACCCGCTAGCAGCTCCTACAATGAGCAGTTCTTC.

In this sample, this clonotype turned up many times. The chain is built from TRBV28 and TRBJ2-7; 10 bases line up with TRBD2. The CDR3 runs to 15 residues. CDR1 MDHEN and CDR2 SYDVKM come from the germline V gene. V lost 6 bases and J lost 4; bases outside the gene matches: 9. CDR3 residues: CASSEKREGLYEQYF. The CDR3, as DNA: TGTGCCAGCAGCGAGAAGCGGGAGGGCCTGTACGAGCAGTACTTC.

The table lists this clonotype with a few counts. The V and J genes are TRBV25-1 and TRBJ1-5; no clear D gene. The CDR3 totals 13 residues. The ends were cut back, 8 bases at V and 7 bases at J, with 15 bases in the middle. Germline V lookup: CDR1 MGHDK, CDR2 SYGVNS. CDR3 residues: CASQIGFGQPQHF. The CDR3 coding sequence is TGTGCCAGCCAAATAGGATTTGGCCAGCCCCAGCATTTT. The variable domain in full, completed from reference TRBV25-1 and TRBJ1-5, reads EADIYQTPRYLVIGTGKKITLECSQTMGHDKMYWYQQDPGMELHLIHYSYGVNSTEKGDLSSESTVSRIRTEHFPLTLESARPSHTSQYLCASQIGFGQPQHFGDGTRLSIL.

This clonotype was counted many times. Sequence at one end of the junction differs from germline and may be a read error. CDR3 loop: CASRLVNTEAFF. CDR3 sequence (DNA): TGTGCCAGCAGATTAGTTAACACTGAAGCTTTCTTT. The gene calls are TRBV7-2 and TRBJ1-1; D not resolved. Germline loops: CDR1 SGHTA, CDR2 FQGNSA. The CDR3 spans 12 residues.

The J gene is TRBJ2-5, the V gene TRBV10-3, with 7 bases identical to TRBD2. This CDR3 has 14 amino acids. J lost 2 bases, V lost 6 bases, and 6 bases had no gene match. Germline CDR1 reads ENHRY; CDR2 reads SYGVKD. CDR3 in DNA: TGTGCCATCAGCCAAGGACTAGGTCAAGAGACCCAGTACTTC. Translating gives CAISQGLGQETQYF.

The J gene is TRBJ1-2, the V gene TRBV6-2 or TRBV6-3, with a possible D match to TRBD1 (6 bases). Germline V gene sequence: CDR1 MNHEY, CDR2 SVGEGT. This CDR3 has 19 amino acids. V shed 0 bases and J shed 4 bases, with 24 bases lying between them. CDR3 sequence: CASSYSMMGGAIQSYGYTF. The DNA for the CDR3 is TGTGCCAGCAGTTACTCGATGATGGGGGGCGCGATTCAGTCCTATGGCTACACCTTC.

V usage is TRBV12-3 or TRBV12-4 and J usage is TRBJ1-2; 12 bases align to TRBD1. This CDR3 region has 14 residues. The J segment lost 7 bases and the V segment lost 6 bases, leaving 6 bases of the junction unmatched. The CDR3 sequence: CASRPGQGAFGYTF. The CDR3 DNA is TGTGCCAGCAGGCCGGGACAGGGGGCATTTGGCTACACCTTC.

This clonotype has a count of ten or more. The chain recombines TRBV10-3 with TRBJ2-7, with TRBD1 matching over 8 bases. Germline V gene lookup returns CDR1 ENHRY and CDR2 SYGVKD. The CDR3 totals 16 residues. Trimming cost V 5 bases and J 0 bases; bases outside gene matches: 9. The CDR3 DNA reads as TGTGCCATCAGTCCCCCAGACAGGGGTAACTCCTACGAGCAGTACTTC. Translation gives CAISPPDRGNSYEQYF.

This clonotype was observed a handful of times. This chain joins TRBV20-1 and TRBJ2-2, with 11 bases aligning to TRBD1. Germline V gives CDR1 DFQATT, CDR2 SNEGSKA (reference sequence). Germline trimming cut 3 bases from V and 10 bases from J; bases unmatched to any gene: 4. The CDR3 is 13 residues long. The CDR3 is CSARRTGGEELFF. In nucleotides, the CDR3 is TGCAGTGCTAGGCGGACAGGGGGCGAGGAGCTGTTTTTT.

There are many counts of this clonotype. V gene TRBV7-3 combines with J gene TRBJ1-1; D is perhaps TRBD1 (5 bases). Trimming took off 5 bases at V and 5 bases at J, with 12 bases between the two ends. Germline V gene sequence: CDR1 SGHTA, CDR2 FQGTGA. This CDR3 has 13 amino acids. The DNA of the CDR3 is TGTGCCAGCAGCCAGGACACATGGACTGAAGCTTTCTTT. This encodes CASSQDTWTEAFF.

This clonotype was seen ten or more times. The chain combines TRBV15 with TRBJ2-1, with a possible D match to TRBD1 (5 bases). Trimming shortened V by 0 bases and J by 0 bases, and 12 bases separated the two germline ends. This CDR3 has 17 residues. Germline lookup yields CDR1 LNHNV and CDR2 YYDKDF (reference sequence). The CDR3 here is CATSRDYRSLSYNEQFF. The CDR3 DNA is TGTGCCACCAGCAGAGATTACAGGTCTCTCTCCTACAATGAGCAGTTCTTC.

As to this clonotype: Germline and junction disagree at one end, which may indicate a read error. The chain links TRBV20-1 to TRBJ2-5; 11 nucleotides agree with TRBD2. Germline V gives CDR1 DFQATT, CDR2 SNEGSKA (reference sequence). The CDR3 has 14 residues. The CDR3 loop is CSARGLAGGETQYF. The CDR3 DNA reads as TGCAGCGCTAGAGGGCTAGCGGGAGGAGAGACCCAGTACTTC.

There are many counts of this clonotype. This chain links TRBV4-3 with TRBJ1-3, with a tentative D call TRBD1 (5 bases). The CDR3 spans 17 residues. Germline V gene lookup returns CDR1 LGHNA and CDR2 YSLEER. The V end lost 3 bases, the J end lost 0 bases, and 15 bases lay between the germline ends. DNA of the CDR3: TGCGCCAGCAGCCAGGGACCGGGACGGATCTCTGGAAACACCATATATTTT. This codes for CASSQGPGRISGNTIYF.

This clonotype was counted at least ten times. V and J are TRBV28 and TRBJ2-7; D is ambiguous. CDR1 is MDHEN, CDR2 SYDVKM, per germline. Trimming pared 10 bases from V and 4 bases from J, leaving 20 bases between. The CDR3 contains 14 residues. The CDR3, as DNA: TGTGCCAACTCAGACCCGGCCCGGCCGTACGAGCAGTACTTC. It yields the protein CANSDPARPYEQYF.

This clonotype occurred a few times. The chain has TRBV5-6 and TRBJ1-6; D might be TRBD1 (6 bases). V was pared by 0 bases and J by 7 bases, with 11 bases between. CDR1 is SGHDT, CDR2 YYEEEE, per germline. This CDR3 spans 15 amino acids. CDR3 bases: TGTGCCAGCAGCTTGGGAGGGGGACCCAATTCACCCCTCCACTTT. This encodes CASSLGGGPNSPLHF.

Concerning this clonotype: With a much larger clone just one base away, this may be a read error. The gene calls are TRBV27 and TRBJ2-1; 11 nucleotides line up with TRBD2. The CDR3 covers 15 residues. CDR1 MNHEY and CDR2 SMNVEV come from the germline V gene (reference sequence). The CDR3 DNA sequence: TGTGTCAGCAGTTTTGGGACTAGCGGATTAAATGAGCAGTTCTTC. It codes for CVSSFGTSGLNEQFF.

On this clonotype itself: This may come from a read error, since a much larger clone is one base off. No conserved phenylalanine or tryptophan is present at the end of the CDR3, so a read error is the likely explanation. The chain recombines TRBV7-2 with TRBJ2-7, with a tentative D call TRBD2 (6 bases). V shed 0 bases and J shed 2 bases, with 8 bases lying between them. The CDR3 runs to 14 residues. Germline-derived CDR1 and CDR2 are SGHTA and FQGNSA. The CDR3 region is CASSLAGLPYEQYL. The CDR3 DNA sequence: TGTGCCAGCAGCTTAGCGGGACTTCCCTACGAGCAGTACCTC.

This clonotype was recorded at least ten times. This sequence joins TRBV7-2 and TRBJ1-2; 7 nucleotides match TRBD1. This CDR3 spans 15 amino acids. Germline trimming cut 4 bases from V and 3 bases from J; bases unmatched to any gene: 8. Germline CDR1 reads SGHTA; CDR2 reads FQGNSA. In nucleotides, the CDR3 is TGTGCCAGCAGCTCAAGACAGGGACGGGACTATGGCTACACCTTC. Translation gives CASSSRQGRDYGYTF.

This clonotype was recorded only once. CDR3 region: CASSIGGAPYEQYF. In DNA form, the CDR3 reads TGTGCCAGTAGTATAGGAGGGGCCCCCTACGAGCAGTACTTC. V is TRBV19 and J is TRBJ2-7; D is possibly TRBD1 or TRBD2 (5 bases each). Germline V lookup: CDR1 LNHDA, CDR2 SQIVND (reference sequence). This CDR3 spans 14 amino acids. V lost 1 base and J 2 bases, leaving 9 bases between the germline ends.

This clonotype has ten or more counts. The chain is built from TRBV12-3 or TRBV12-4 and TRBJ2-6; D is possibly TRBD2 (5 bases). The ends were cut back, 6 bases at V and 0 bases at J, with 6 bases in the middle. The CDR3 loop spans 14 amino acids. CDR3 nucleotide sequence: TGTGCCAGCAGCCGGGACTCTGGGGCCAACGTCCTGACTTTC. Translation gives CASSRDSGANVLTF.

At least ten counts were recorded for this clonotype. The gene calls are TRBV14 and TRBJ1-1; a possible D gene is TRBD1 (6 bases). Germline CDR1 reads SGHDN; CDR2 reads FVKESK. This CDR3 has 16 residues. Trimming removed 3 bases from V and 6 bases from J, with 20 bases in between. CDR3 residues: CASSHHDPYRVAEAFF. CDR3 in DNA: TGTGCCAGCAGCCACCATGACCCATACAGGGTTGCTGAAGCTTTCTTT.

The chain joins TRBV7-8 to TRBJ2-3; D not certain. Germline V gene sequence: CDR1 SGHVS, CDR2 FQNEAQ. The CDR3 extends over 12 amino acids. The V end was cut by 5 bases, the J end by 2 bases, with 5 bases between. In DNA, the CDR3 is TGTGCCAGCAGCACTCACACAGATACGCAGTATTTT. The encoded protein is CASSTHTDTQYF.

This clonotype was found once. With only one base between it and a far larger clone, this is likely a read error. The chain is built from TRBV2 and TRBJ2-3; TRBD1 matches 10 bases. The assigned J gene may be wrong: the sequence end matches TRBJ1-1 better. In germline, CDR1 is SNHLY, CDR2 FYNNEI. The CDR3 has 18 residues. CDR3 in amino acids: CASSPDQDRGLRNTGAFF. DNA of the CDR3: TGTGCCAGCAGTCCCGACCAAGACAGGGGGCTACGGAACACTGGAGCTTTCTTT.

This clonotype was recorded a few times. This rearrangement joins TRBV6-1 to TRBJ1-1; D gene ambiguous. This CDR3 spans 13 amino acids. Germline V CDR1 and CDR2: MNHNS, SASEGT. V was cut by 6 bases and J by 8 bases, with 16 bases left in between. The CDR3 protein is CASSHAFGVEAFF. The CDR3 DNA reads TGTGCCAGCAGCCACGCCTTTGGTGTGGAAGCTTTCTTT.

The chain carries TRBV10-3 and TRBJ2-1, with 12 bases lining up with TRBD2. J was trimmed by 7 bases and V by 4 bases; bases with no gene match: 5. The CDR3 is 15 residues long. Germline V CDR1 and CDR2: ENHRY, SYGVKD. CDR3 sequence reads: CAISGLAGVSNEQFF. Here the CDR3 DNA reads TGTGCCATCAGTGGACTAGCGGGAGTATCAAATGAGCAGTTCTTC.

This clonotype has a count of ten or more. The chain's CDR3 is CSVDVGAETQYF. As DNA, the CDR3 is TGCAGCGTTGATGTAGGGGCAGAGACCCAGTACTTC. The chain has TRBV29-1 and TRBJ2-5; TRBD1 might be the D (5 bases). The V gene's germline CDR1 is SQVTM and CDR2 ANQGSEA. This CDR3 has 12 residues. Deletions cut 3 bases from V and 4 bases from J, with 9 bases between.

This clonotype came up many times. The chain has TRBV5-1 and TRBJ2-1, with 9 bases identical to TRBD1. V lost 0 bases to trimming and J lost 8 bases; unmatched junction nucleotides: 6. Germline loops: CDR1 SGHRS, CDR2 YFSETQ. The CDR3 runs 15 residues. CDR3 protein: CASSLDTGGMYEQFF. The CDR3 DNA reads TGCGCCAGCAGCTTGGATACAGGGGGCATGTATGAGCAGTTCTTC. Together with reference TRBV5-1 and TRBJ2-1, the CDR3 gives the full variable domain: KAGVTQTPRYLIKTRGQQVTLSCSPISGHRSVSWYQQTPGQGLQFLFEYFSETQRNKGNFPGRFSGRQFSNSRSEMNVSTLELGDSALYLCASSLDTGGMYEQFFGPGTRLTVL.

This clonotype was counted ten times or more. The chain joins TRBV2 to TRBJ2-3; 7 positions match TRBD2. From germline, CDR1 is SNHLY and CDR2 FYNNEI. V lost 5 bases and J lost 4; bases outside the gene matches: 9. The CDR3 spans 15 residues. In DNA form, the CDR3 reads TGTGCCAGCAGTTCGGACCGGGACTACTCAGATACGCAGTATTTT. Translation: CASSSDRDYSDTQYF.

This clonotype was counted at least ten times. V is TRBV18 and J is TRBJ2-7, with D possibly being TRBD1 or TRBD2 (5 bases each). The V and J ends lost 5 bases and 0 bases respectively, with 17 bases between them. CDR3 size: 16 residues. CDR1 is KGHSH and CDR2 is LQKENI in the germline V gene. The CDR3, as DNA: TGTGCCAGCTCAAGCTCCGGGACCGAGAGCTCCTACGAGCAGTACTTC. This gives the protein CASSSSGTESSYEQYF.